One sample yielded the 22 T cell receptor beta chains listed below, sequenced in a study of blood T cell repertoires in COVID-19. Only in-frame clones appear in the TCRdb table, and some are missing; sequencing was by immunoSEQ multiplex PCR. The sample has fewer than 250,000 clones, 85% to 90% seen once. Sequencing was performed on PBMCs or T cells enriched from blood (not recorded which). The receptors derive from a man between 25 and 39 years old who had been exposed to COVID-19.

The chain carries TRBV12-5 and TRBJ1-3; 7 bases match TRBD1. Per germline, CDR1 LGHNT and CDR2 FRNRAP. The V segment lost 3 bases and the J segment 0 bases; nucleotides outside the gene matches: 11. There are 18 residues in the CDR3. CDR3 sequence: CASGFGPDGTVSGNTIYF. The CDR3 DNA is TGTGCTAGTGGTTTTGGCCCGGATGGGACAGTCTCTGGAAACACCATATATTTT.

The V and J genes are TRBV4-1 and TRBJ2-4, with 12 bases lining up with TRBD2. Germline CDR1 is MGHRA and CDR2 is YSYEKL. Losses at the gene ends were 2 bases for V and 8 bases for J; bases not matched to a gene: 1. The CDR3 is 14 amino acids. The CDR3 sequence is CASSQLAGGDIQYF. The CDR3 coding sequence is TGCGCCAGCAGCCAACTAGCGGGGGGGGACATTCAGTACTTC.

This clone has a single count. The rearrangement joins TRBV18 to TRBJ2-7; TRBD2 is a possible D gene (6 bases). The CDR3 is 14 residues long. CDR1 is KGHSH, CDR2 LQKENI, per germline. V was trimmed by 7 bases and J by 2 bases, leaving 15 bases between them. The CDR3 protein is CASLSTGETYEQYF. Written as DNA, the CDR3 is TGTGCCAGCTTATCGACGGGGGAAACCTACGAGCAGTACTTC.

The chain couples TRBV24-1 to TRBJ2-3, with TRBD1 as a possible D gene (5 bases). Per the germline V gene, CDR1 is KGHDR and CDR2 is SFDVKD. The V and J ends lost 4 bases and 1 base respectively, with 5 bases between them. The CDR3 is 13 amino acids. The DNA of the CDR3 is TGTGCCACCAGTGAACAGGGCACAGATACGCAGTATTTT. Its translation is CATSEQGTDTQYF.

The chain couples TRBV13 to TRBJ2-3, with 12 nucleotides matching TRBD2. Trimming cost V 5 bases and J 0 bases; bases outside gene matches: 6. From germline, CDR1 is PRHDT and CDR2 FYEKMQ (reference sequence). This CDR3 spans 17 amino acids. DNA for the CDR3: TGTGCCAGCAGCCAACTAGCGGGGGGCAGGAGCACAGATACGCAGTATTTT. Protein product: CASSQLAGGRSTDTQYF.

The rearrangement links TRBV5-1 to TRBJ2-7; D perhaps matches TRBD2 (5 bases). The germline V gene encodes CDR1 SGHRS and CDR2 YFSETQ. There are 14 residues in the CDR3. V was shortened by 2 bases and J by 4 bases, with 13 bases between the two germline ends. The CDR3 sequence is CASSLTGSLYEQYF. CDR3 sequence (DNA): TGCGCCAGCAGCTTAACGGGATCTCTTTACGAGCAGTACTTC.

This rearrangement joins TRBV5-1 to TRBJ2-7; 7 bases agree with TRBD2. The CDR3 has 15 amino acids. The V segment lost 1 base and the J segment 5 bases; nucleotides outside the gene matches: 9. Germline CDR1 is SGHRS and CDR2 is YFSETQ. The CDR3 DNA reads as TGCGCCAGCAGCTTGCTGAAGGGGAGGGACCACGAGCAGTACTTC. This gives the protein CASSLLKGRDHEQYF.

This chain links TRBV4-3 with TRBJ2-3; D gene ambiguous. Germline V gene lookup returns CDR1 LGHNA and CDR2 YSLEER. The CDR3 has 13 amino acids. V was cut by 0 bases and J by 7 bases, with 8 bases left in between. Here the CDR3 DNA reads TGCGCCAGCAGCCAAGATCCCAGAAATACGCAGTATTTT. Translating it yields CASSQDPRNTQYF.

The rearrangement links TRBV27 to TRBJ1-2, with TRBD1 identical over 11 bases. Germline CDR1 and CDR2: MNHEY and SMNVEV (reference sequence). The CDR3 loop spans 16 amino acids. The V segment lost 3 bases and the J segment 6 bases; nucleotides outside the gene matches: 9. The CDR3 here is CASSFRAKDRGHGYTF. The CDR3 nucleotides read TGTGCCAGCAGTTTTCGAGCTAAGGACAGGGGGCATGGCTACACCTTC.

The genes are TRBV30 and TRBJ1-6; unclear D gene. Trimming took off 0 bases at V and 14 bases at J, with 8 bases between the two ends. Per germline, CDR1 GTSNPN and CDR2 SVGIG (reference sequence). This CDR3 spans 11 amino acids. The CDR3 here is CAWSVNGSLHF. In DNA, the CDR3 is TGTGCCTGGAGTGTTAACGGGTCCCTCCACTTT.

The chain combines TRBV5-1 with TRBJ1-1, with 7 bases identical to TRBD1. CDR3 length: 12 amino acids. Trimming at V came to 6 bases and at J to 5 bases, leaving 4 bases not matched to a gene. Germline V gene data show CDR1 as SGHRS and CDR2 as YFSETQ. The CDR3 region has the DNA TGCGCCAGCAACGACAGGGAGACTGAAGCTTTCTTT. Translating gives CASNDRETEAFF.

The chain joins TRBV5-5 to TRBJ1-1; TRBD1 might be the D (5 bases). The CDR3 is made up of 14 amino acids. The germline gives CDR1 SGHKS, CDR2 YYEKEE (reference sequence). The V and J ends lost 4 bases and 5 bases respectively, with 15 bases between them. CDR3 sequence (DNA): TGTGCCAGCAGCGGTCGGGGGGAGGGGACTGAAGCTTTCTTT. Its protein product is CASSGRGEGTEAFF.

The chain recombines TRBV11-2 with TRBJ2-7; tentatively, D is TRBD1 (5 bases). Per germline, CDR1 SGHAT and CDR2 FQNNGV. The CDR3 consists of 15 residues. Trimming took 2 bases from V and 4 from J, leaving 15 bases between them. Written as DNA, the CDR3 is TGTGCCAGCAGCTTAACCCATGGGGCAGCGTACGAGCAGTACTTC. It yields the protein CASSLTHGAAYEQYF.

The CDR3 spells CASSPLDRSPLHF. The CDR3 DNA sequence: TGTGCCAGCTCACCGCTTGACAGATCACCCCTCCACTTT. The rearrangement links TRBV18 to TRBJ1-6; perhaps TRBD1 as D (5 bases). V lost 3 bases and J lost 10, with 10 bases in between. Germline values: CDR1 KGHSH, CDR2 LQKENI. This CDR3 comprises 13 residues.

The rearrangement joins TRBV4-1 to TRBJ2-1, with 10 bases lining up with TRBD2. CDR3 size: 17 residues. The germline V gene has CDR1 MGHRA and CDR2 YSYEKL. J was trimmed by 3 bases and V by 0 bases; bases with no gene match: 5. CDR3: CASSQDVLAGVYNEQFF. The CDR3 bases are TGCGCCAGCAGCCAAGACGTCCTAGCGGGGGTCTACAATGAGCAGTTCTTC.

The chain carries TRBV29-1 and TRBJ2-1, with D uncertain. Trimming removed 7 bases from V and 5 bases from J, with 9 bases in between. CDR3 length equals 11 residues. The V gene's germline CDR1 is SQVTM and CDR2 ANQGSEA. In DNA, the CDR3 is TGCAGCGGAAGACTTAACAATGAGCAGTTCTTC. It specifies CSGRLNNEQFF.

This rearrangement joins TRBV12-3 or TRBV12-4 to TRBJ1-1; D unclear. This CDR3 is 13 amino acids long. Trimming left V 6 bases short and J 2 bases short, with 10 bases between. The CDR3 nucleotides are TGTGCCAGCAGCTCAACATCCAACACTGAAGCTTTCTTT. Translated: CASSSTSNTEAFF.

V is TRBV6-2 or TRBV6-3 and J is TRBJ2-2; 11 bases agree with TRBD2. The junction had 7 bases not matched to a gene; V was cut back by 1 base and J by 0 bases. Germline V gene sequence: CDR1 MNHEY, CDR2 SVGEGT. The CDR3 contains 19 residues. Here the CDR3 DNA reads TGTGCCAGCAGTTACTATAGCGGGGGGGCCGTTCCGAACACCGGGGAGCTGTTTTTT. It yields the protein CASSYYSGGAVPNTGELFF.

This clone was seen a handful of times. The V call is TRBV9, the J call TRBJ2-2; TRBD1 aligns across 9 bases. V dropped 0 bases and J dropped 9; count of bases not matched to a gene: 6. The CDR3 consists of 15 residues. Germline CDR1 SGDLS, CDR2 YYNGEE. CDR3 DNA: TGTGCCAGCAGCGTAGAAGGCACAGGGGGCAGGGAGCTGTTTTTT. Translating it yields CASSVEGTGGRELFF.

The rearrangement uses TRBV6-4 and TRBJ2-6, with D possibly being TRBD1 (6 bases). This CDR3 region has 15 residues. The ends were cut back, 10 bases at V and 2 bases at J, with 15 bases in the middle. Looked up from germline, CDR1 is MRHNA and CDR2 is SNTAGT. CDR3 loop: CATSSGTTGANVLTF. As DNA, the CDR3 is TGTGCCACTTCATCCGGGACAACTGGGGCCAACGTCCTGACTTTC.

V and J are TRBV25-1 and TRBJ2-7; possibly TRBD2 for D (7 bases). Trimming took off 8 bases at V and 3 bases at J, with 17 bases between the two ends. Germline assignment: CDR1 MGHDK and CDR2 SYGVNS. The CDR3 contains 14 residues. The CDR3 loop is CASGSGGQNYEQYF. For the CDR3, the DNA is TGTGCCAGCGGCTCGGGGGGACAAAACTACGAGCAGTACTTC.

The J gene is TRBJ1-5, the V gene TRBV21-1. TRBV21-1 has pseudogene status. The CDR3 totals 15 residues. CDR3 protein: CATPYMTVPGRPQHF. DNA of the CDR3: TGTGCCACCCCCTACATGACCGTTCCCGGGAGGCCCCAGCATTTT.